The sequence of this T cell receptor beta chain was determined in a study of blood T cells in healthy people across ages. PCR was performed a second time for 7 to 11 cycles using a sample-barcoded 5' primer and a J-beta primer mix. Every molecule of cDNA carried a tag from a template-switch adaptor with 12 random nucleotides. TCRdb re-analysed the 5' RACE reads in MiXCR, keeping a single row per CDR3 protein. The repertoire holds over 600,000 distinct CDR3 sequences, with roughly three fifths as singletons. Germline assignment: CDR1 SGHVS and CDR2 FQNEAQ. The trim removed 2 bases at V and 0 bases at J, leaving 12 bases unmatched. This CDR3 region has 19 residues.

The sequencing input was blood. The receptor comes from a man between 35 and 55 years old in good health. V gene TRBV7-8 combines with J gene TRBJ2-1; 8 nucleotides line up with TRBD2. The CDR3 protein is CASSLRGRTGTSSYNEQFF. The DNA for the CDR3 is TGTGCCAGCAGCTTAAGGGGAAGGACGGGGACTAGCTCCTACAATGAGCAGTTCTTC.